These T cell receptor beta chains were read from a single sample in a study of cytomegalovirus exposure and HLA in healthy donors. Libraries were prepared by immunoSEQ multiplex PCR; TCRdb keeps only in-frame clonotypes and omits some of them. The sample contains hundreds of thousands of clones, 80% to 90% of which appear only once. The specimen was PBMCs. These TCRs come from a girl aged 2 to 10 in good health and CMV-seronegative. Both conserved end residues are part of each CDR3. Each record gives: CDR3 protein, CDR3 DNA, J gene, D gene, clone size, V gene. A D gene is named only where the DNA matches it firmly. A clone size is listed for some rows: how often the clone was seen (once, few, many), or a class if it is expanded.

CASSGGGEQYF TGTGCCAGCTCGGGGGGGGGCGAGCAGTACTTC TRBJ2-7 TRBD2 NA TRBV5-4
CAGTRERREQYF TGTGCCGGCACTCGGGAACGGCGCGAGCAGTACTTC TRBJ2-7 NA once TRBV6-5
CASRRNQPQHF TGTGCCAGCAGGAGAAATCAGCCCCAGCATTTT TRBJ1-5 NA few TRBV6-5
CASSITGVYNEQFF TGTGCCAGCAGCATCACAGGGGTCTACAATGAGCAGTTCTTC TRBJ2-1 TRBD1 NA TRBV6-6
CASRLAGGLFF TGTGCCAGCAGGTTAGCGGGGGGGCTGTTCTTC TRBJ2-1 TRBD2 NA TRBV2
CAWNVYSGNTIYF TGTGCCTGGAACGTCTACTCTGGAAACACCATATATTTT TRBJ1-3 NA NA TRBV30
CASTSGGIEVNEQFF TGTGCCAGCACCAGTGGCGGGATAGAAGTCAATGAGCAGTTCTTC TRBJ2-1 NA NA TRBV5-6
CAISASVRAGNTIYF TGTGCCATCAGTGCCTCGGTGAGGGCCGGAAACACCATATATTTT TRBJ1-3 NA few TRBV10-3
CASSVQASNSPLHF TGTGCCAGCAGTGTACAGGCTTCCAATTCACCCCTCCACTTT TRBJ1-6 NA NA TRBV6-1
CASRREDTQYF TGTGCCAGTAGGCGAGAAGATACGCAGTATTTT TRBJ2-3 NA NA TRBV19
CASSLTADTEAFF TGCGCCAGCAGCTTGACAGCGGACACTGAAGCTTTCTTT TRBJ1-1 NA NA TRBV5-1
CASSEEVTDRTDTQYF TGTGCCAGCAGTGAAGAAGTGACAGATCGCACAGATACGCAGTATTTT TRBJ2-3 NA once TRBV25-1
CASGSGRGAFQETQYF TGTGCCTCCGGGAGTGGGAGAGGGGCTTTCCAAGAGACCCAGTACTTC TRBJ2-5 NA NA TRBV10-3
CASGMAGHSNQPQHF TGTGCCAGCGGTATGGCAGGCCATAGCAATCAGCCCCAGCATTTT TRBJ1-5 NA NA TRBV6-5
CAAREGSGIGGMGEQYF TGTGCCGCGAGAGAGGGGAGCGGAATCGGGGGGATGGGAGAGCAGTACTTC TRBJ2-7 TRBD2 NA TRBV2
CASWTGGAVDTQYF TGTGCCAGTTGGACAGGGGGCGCAGTAGATACGCAGTATTTT TRBJ2-3 TRBD1 NA TRBV6-1
CASRAGPSNYGYTF TGTGCCAGCAGAGCGGGACCCTCTAACTATGGCTACACCTTC TRBJ1-2 NA NA TRBV6-6
CASSLMPGQGYEKLFF TGTGCCAGCTCACTTATGCCGGGACAGGGGTATGAAAAACTGTTTTTT TRBJ1-4 TRBD1 NA TRBV18
CASSRAGGSYTF TGTGCCAGTAGTCGGGCAGGGGGCAGCTACACCTTC TRBJ1-2 TRBD1 NA TRBV19
CASSPETSVPYNEQFF TGTGCCAGCAGCCCGGAGACTAGCGTTCCCTACAATGAGCAGTTCTTC TRBJ2-1 TRBD2 NA TRBV7-7
CAISEGGYGYTF TGTGCCATCAGTGAGGGGGGGTATGGCTACACCTTC TRBJ1-2 NA NA TRBV10-3
CASSSPGTSYTF TGTGCCAGCAGTTCGCCCGGGACATCCTACACCTTC TRBJ1-2 NA NA TRBV27
CASSHSGGPLPYEQYF TGTGCCAGCAGCCATAGCGGGGGGCCCCTCCCCTACGAGCAGTACTTC TRBJ2-7 TRBD2 NA TRBV4-2
CSVEDRSGGGLATSSYNEQFF TGCAGCGTTGAAGATAGGAGTGGAGGGGGACTAGCGACTAGCTCCTACAATGAGCAGTTCTTC TRBJ2-1 TRBD2 NA TRBV29-1
CATSRDDSSRYNEQFF TGTGCCACCAGCAGAGATGACAGCAGTCGGTACAATGAGCAGTTCTTC TRBJ2-1 NA NA TRBV15
CASSYLTGGSYEQYF TGTGCCAGCAGTTACCTTACAGGGGGGTCCTACGAGCAGTACTTC TRBJ2-7 TRBD1 NA TRBV6-5
CASSSGQGTEKLFF TGTGCCAGCAGTTCCGGACAGGGAACCGAAAAACTGTTTTTT TRBJ1-4 TRBD1 NA TRBV28
CASRGGGRVGLGYTF TGTGCCAGCAGGGGTGGTGGCAGGGTGGGTTTGGGCTACACCTTC TRBJ1-2 NA NA TRBV2
CASSQGRDRGRGETQYF TGTGCCAGCAGCCAAGGCCGGGACAGGGGCCGGGGAGAGACCCAGTACTTC TRBJ2-5 TRBD1 NA TRBV14